This T cell receptor (beta chain) originates from a study of blood T cell repertoires in COVID-19 (dated by TCRdb to 2020 to 2021). Background on the whole study: Samples from collaborators originated in the United States, Italy and Spain and spanned both the acute and convalescent phases of COVID-19. Where available, HLA class I and class II types were obtained from metadata supplied by the sample provider rather than from assay-based typing. The sample metadata nearly always contained a de-identified subject ID, COVID-19 status, age in years and sex. The repertoires were released in a freely available public database intended as a resource for research on the immune response to SARS-CoV-2. The samples were drawn from the first 160 participants of the ongoing ImmuneRACE study and from 1,254 subjects provided by 6 global collaborators. The material from the prospective study consisted of cDNA or gDNA derived from T cells, B-cell-depleted T cells, or PBMCs. Subjects who had been exposed to COVID-19, were actively infected with it, or had recovered from it provided the deeply sampled blood TCRbeta repertoires that made up the dataset. Broader findings and caveats from the paper: Clinical and demographic metadata were provided uncurated, with the amount varying by source and participant.

TCRbeta CDR3 regions were amplified from genomic DNA by means of the immunoSEQ Assay, a bias-controlled multiplex PCR. Per the authors' processing: Nucleated cell counts per sample were estimated from amplification of reference gene primers within the assay. To quantify the absolute abundance of each unique TCRbeta CDR3 rearrangement, sequence reads were collapsed and filtered. Productive Simpson clonality was computed per sample as the square root of Simpson's diversity index over productive rearrangements. In TCRdb, the immuneACCESS table is reduced to in-frame sequences with V and J assigned. These tables do not hold every clone; where another copy was compared, an unresolved V gene accounts for under half, and the others remain unexplained. V and J calls and clone size are given by that table; D and trimming were obtained from the DNA. This sample lists approximately 52,000 clones; 80% to 95% were detected once. Approximately 3.4% of the sample is taken by the ten largest.

A remark on this clone: Its antigen is not yet known. Base qualities are missing; no much larger clone stands one base away.

Whole blood was collected in K2EDTA tubes by collaborating institutions according to the institutions' own protocols. For TCRbeta analysis, collaborator samples were shipped as frozen whole blood, as isolated PBMCs, or as DNA extracted from either sample type. This receptor was identified in a human donor in a cohort sampled during active COVID-19. The material sequenced was peripheral blood.

The base sequence is TGTGCCAGCAGTGAAGGTCTAGTGGGGGGTGAGCAGTTCTTC. Its protein is CASSEGLVGGEQFF. The rearranged chain carries TRBV2 and TRBJ2-1; perhaps TRBD2 is the D gene, with 6 bases matching. There are 14 amino acids in the CDR3, from cysteine to phenylalanine inclusive. Left in the record is the CDR3 DNA by itself, 42 bases read in frame from the first base. The germline V gene yields SNHLY for CDR1 and FYNNEI for CDR2. The germline ends are 13 bases apart after V is trimmed by 1 base and J by 9 bases. The entire variable domain, with the stretches around the CDR3 drawn from the reference TRBV2 and TRBJ2-1 proteins, is EPEVTQTPSHQVTQMGQEVILRCVPISNHLYFYWYRQILGQKVEFLVSFYNNEISEKSEIFDDQFSVERPDGSNFTLKIRSTKLEDSAMYFCASSEGLVGGEQFFGPGTRLTVL.